This T cell receptor (beta chain) came from a study of OX40 agonist ivuxolimab in advanced cancers. Notes on the study in general: Blood T cells, both CD4+ and CD8+, expanded clonally by week 6 at 0.1 to 3.0 mg/kg. There were, on average, more expanded clones in CD8+ T cells than in CD4+.

On this clone: Its target is unknown.

Only in-frame clones appear in the TCRdb table, and some are missing; sequencing was by immunoSEQ multiplex PCR. The table has about 46,000 clones, approximately 91% seen once. The CDR3 spans 14 residues. V was shortened by 4 bases and J by 2 bases, with 13 bases between the two germline ends. CDR1 is SGDLS, CDR2 YYNGEE, per germline. The chain links TRBV9 to TRBJ2-7; D could derive from TRBD1 or TRBD2 (5 bases each). The source is an adult with an advanced solid tumor such as melanoma, head and neck, liver or kidney cancer. Specimen: CD4+ or CD8+ T cells sorted from blood, collected in a trial of the OX40 agonist ivuxolimab. CDR3 amino acids: CASSSTGTAYEQYF. The CDR3 DNA reads TGTGCCAGCAGCTCAACCGGGACGGCCTACGAGCAGTACTTC.